Following are 5 T cell receptor beta chains from one sample sequenced in a study of cytomegalovirus exposure and HLA in healthy donors. The PCR ran on 60 Vbeta and 13 Jbeta primers. The data were produced by immunoSEQ multiplex PCR, yet TCRdb's version contains in-frame clones alone and is incomplete. The sample records about 160,000 clones, roughly 80% being singletons. The sequencing input was PBMCs. These receptors were taken from a woman under 40 in good health and CMV-seropositive.

This rearrangement joins TRBV4-3 to TRBJ2-2; TRBD2 matches at 10 bases. The germline gives CDR1 LGHNA, CDR2 YSLEER. The CDR3 has 17 residues. The ends lost 0 bases at V and 6 bases at J; junction bases unmatched: 7. The CDR3 here is CASSQDFSGGIAGELFF. Written as DNA, the CDR3 is TGCGCCAGCAGCCAAGATTTTAGCGGGGGGATCGCCGGGGAGCTGTTTTTT.

V is TRBV10-3 and J is TRBJ1-2; unclear D gene. CDR3 size: 14 residues. V lost 2 bases and J lost 3, with 10 bases in between. Germline CDR1 ENHRY, CDR2 SYGVKD. The DNA for the CDR3 is TGTGCCATCAGTGAGGGCCAGACTTACTATGGCTACACCTTC. It encodes CAISEGQTYYGYTF.

This clone is a singleton in its sample. This chain connects TRBV18 to TRBJ1-6, with D perhaps matching TRBD1 (5 bases). The CDR3 totals 16 residues. Germline CDR1 is KGHSH and CDR2 is LQKENI. Trimming stripped 1 base from V and 6 bases from J, with 13 bases between. The CDR3 region is CASSPQGRRINSPLHF. Here the CDR3 DNA reads TGTGCCAGCTCACCACAGGGGCGGCGAATTAATTCACCCCTCCACTTT.

The J gene is TRBJ1-2, the V gene TRBV2; D is possibly TRBD1 (5 bases). The V end lost 4 bases, the J end lost 8 bases, and 17 bases lay between the germline ends. Germline CDR1 reads SNHLY; CDR2 reads FYNNEI. The CDR3 has 14 residues. CDR3 sequence reads: CASSVAGPRWGYTF. For the CDR3, the DNA is TGTGCCAGCAGTGTCGCAGGGCCGAGGTGGGGCTACACCTTC. The full variable domain, completed using reference TRBV2 and TRBJ1-2, is EPEVTQTPSHQVTQMGQEVILRCVPISNHLYFYWYRQILGQKVEFLVSFYNNEISEKSEIFDDQFSVERPDGSNFTLKIRSTKLEDSAMYFCASSVAGPRWGYTFGSGTRLTVV.

This chain uses TRBV11-2 with TRBJ1-1, with a tentative D call TRBD1 (6 bases). Germline assignment: CDR1 SGHAT and CDR2 FQNNGV. The CDR3 spans 13 residues. Between the trimmed V and J ends, which lost 6 bases and 6 bases, there was a span of 14 bases. The CDR3 DNA reads as TGTGCCAGCAGGGGATTCGGACAGCCTGAAGCTTTCTTT. Translating gives CASRGFGQPEAFF.